This is a list of T cell receptor beta chains from one sample in a study of T cells in tuberculosis. Here immunoSEQ multiplex PCR was the method, and the copy in TCRdb shows in-frame clones only, minus some. The table records about 36,000 clones, about 93% of them present only once. What was sequenced was PBMCs. The receptors come from a donor between 5 and 29 years old with latent tuberculosis or without tuberculosis infection. The CDR3 runs from the conserved cysteine through the conserved F or W. D genes are given only for firm matches. A clone size is listed for some rows: how often the clone was seen (once, few, many), or a class if it is expanded.

clone size	V gene	D gene	J gene	CDR3 protein	CDR3 DNA
.	TRBV19	.	TRBJ1-2	CASSINFRDYGYTF	TGTGCCAGTAGTATAAACTTCCGGGACTATGGCTACACCTTC
.	TRBV6-1	TRBD1	TRBJ2-1	CASRAGTAYNEQFF	TGTGCCAGCAGGGCCGGGACAGCCTACAATGAGCAGTTCTTC
.	TRBV30	.	TRBJ1-2	CAWSVTESYGYTF	TGTGCCTGGAGTGTGACGGAGAGCTATGGCTACACCTTC
.	TRBV27	.	TRBJ2-7	CASSFVGGEQYF	TGTGCCAGCAGTTTCGTCGGGGGCGAGCAGTACTTC
.	TRBV7-2	TRBD1	TRBJ2-7	CASSLDRGVYEQYF	TGTGCCAGCAGCTTAGACAGGGGAGTCTACGAGCAGTACTTC
.	TRBV9	.	TRBJ1-2	CASSVVSGGLGGYTF	TGTGCCAGCAGCGTAGTGTCGGGGGGCTTGGGTGGCTACACCTTC
.	TRBV5-1	TRBD1	TRBJ1-2	CASSLVSSPGTGSGYTF	TGCGCCAGCAGCTTGGTATCCTCTCCCGGGACAGGGTCTGGCTACACCTTC
.	TRBV19	TRBD1	TRBJ1-2	CASSISRGRYGYTF	TGTGCCAGTAGTATATCCAGGGGGAGGTATGGCTACACCTTC
.	TRBV19	.	TRBJ1-1	CASSRGTNTEAFF	TGTGCCAGTAGTCGGGGGACCAACACTGAAGCTTTCTTT
.	TRBV6-5	TRBD1	TRBJ2-2	CASSPGQGIPGELFF	TGTGCCAGCAGTCCGGGACAGGGGATTCCCGGGGAGCTGTTTTTT
.	TRBV28	.	TRBJ1-2	CASTNRGPGDYGYTF	TGTGCCAGCACCAACCGGGGCCCAGGGGACTATGGCTACACCTTC
.	TRBV5-1	.	TRBJ1-2	CASSTDGINYGYTF	TGCGCCAGCAGCACGGACGGGATCAACTATGGCTACACCTTC
.	TRBV28	TRBD1	TRBJ2-7	CASRGGQGWGEQYF	TGTGCCAGCAGAGGGGGACAGGGGTGGGGCGAGCAGTACTTC
once	TRBV4-3	.	TRBJ2-4	CASSQNSGSAKNIQYF	TGCGCCAGCAGCCAAAATAGCGGTTCGGCCAAAAACATTCAGTACTTC
once	TRBV19	.	TRBJ1-6	CASSTRQANSPLHF	TGTGCCAGTAGTACCCGACAGGCTAATTCACCCCTCCACTTT
.	TRBV5-1	.	TRBJ2-1	CASSSLRVRPGDNEQFF	TGCGCCAGCAGCTCCCTTAGGGTCCGACCCGGGGACAATGAGCAGTTCTTC
.	TRBV27	TRBD1	TRBJ2-2	CASSIISAGTGRTGELFF	TGTGCCAGCAGTATCATCTCCGCCGGGACAGGGAGGACCGGGGAGCTGTTTTTT
.	TRBV2	TRBD1	TRBJ2-4	CASSTDRGAKNIQYF	TGTGCCAGCTCCACCGACAGGGGAGCCAAAAACATTCAGTACTTC
.	TRBV15	.	TRBJ1-3	CATSRDRSLSDTIYF	TGTGCCACCAGCAGAGACCGGTCCTTGTCGGACACCATATATTTT
.	TRBV7-6	.	TRBJ1-3	CASSLDVGHLGNTIYF	TGTGCCAGCAGCTTAGACGTGGGACATTTGGGAAACACCATATATTTT
.	TRBV6-1	.	TRBJ2-3	CASSEGTGRGTDTQYF	TGTGCCAGCAGTGAAGGGACGGGGAGAGGCACAGATACGCAGTATTTT
.	TRBV10-2	.	TRBJ1-5	CASSEIEQGWHQPQHF	TGCGCCAGCAGTGAGATTGAACAGGGATGGCATCAGCCCCAGCATTTT
.	TRBV14	.	TRBJ2-5	CASSQDKGRQETQYF	TGTGCCAGCAGCCAAGATAAAGGGAGGCAAGAGACCCAGTACTTC
.	TRBV15	.	TRBJ1-5	CATSSREGGNQPQHF	TGTGCCACCAGCAGCCGAGAGGGGGGCAATCAGCCCCAGCATTTT
.	TRBV2	TRBD1	TRBJ1-2	CASRDRAFYYGYTF	TGTGCCAGCCGGGACAGAGCTTTTTACTATGGCTACACCTTC
.	TRBV9	TRBD1	TRBJ2-7	CASSENSGTGIFYEQYF	TGTGCCAGCAGCGAAAACTCCGGGACAGGGATTTTTTACGAGCAGTACTTC
.	TRBV7-9	TRBD1	TRBJ2-5	CASSLPRTGEETQYF	TGTGCCAGCAGCCTCCCTAGGACAGGGGAGGAGACCCAGTACTTC
.	TRBV11-2	.	TRBJ1-5	CASSLVGRSNQPQHF	TGTGCCAGCAGCTTAGTCGGTCGAAGCAATCAGCCCCAGCATTTT
.	TRBV4-3	.	TRBJ2-7	CASSQGPQSSYEQYF	TGCGCCAGCAGCCAGGGCCCACAGAGCTCCTACGAGCAGTACTTC
.	TRBV29-1	.	TRBJ2-5	CSVRQASQRETQYF	TGCAGCGTCCGACAGGCCTCCCAACGAGAGACCCAGTACTTC
.	TRBV2	TRBD1	TRBJ2-2	CASSGDSPNTGELFF	TGTGCCAGCAGTGGGGACAGCCCGAACACCGGGGAGCTGTTTTTT
.	TRBV4-3	.	TRBJ2-3	CASSQVGSGGDTQYF	TGCGCCAGCAGCCAAGTAGGGAGCGGAGGGGATACGCAGTATTTT
.	TRBV14	TRBD1	TRBJ1-6	CASSQTRDSVYNSPLHF	TGTGCCAGCAGCCAAACCCGGGACAGTGTTTATAATTCACCCCTCCACTTT
once	TRBV4-1	TRBD2	TRBJ2-3	CASSLGMGTSGVGTDTQYF	TGCGCCAGCAGCCTTGGGATGGGGACTAGCGGGGTTGGCACAGATACGCAGTATTTT
.	TRBV4-1	TRBD2	TRBJ2-3	CASSQDVAGGPADTQYF	TGCGCCAGCAGCCAAGATGTCGCGGGGGGGCCGGCAGATACGCAGTATTTT
.	TRBV5-6	.	TRBJ2-7	CASSSNWREQYF	TGTGCCAGCAGCTCTAACTGGAGGGAGCAGTACTTC
.	TRBV30	TRBD1	TRBJ1-4	CAGGDRGREKLFF	TGTGCCGGGGGGGACAGGGGACGTGAAAAACTGTTTTTT
.	TRBV14	.	TRBJ2-5	CASSQDGPGPAETQYF	TGTGCCAGCAGCCAAGATGGACCAGGGCCTGCGGAGACCCAGTACTTC
.	TRBV30	TRBD1	TRBJ2-3	CAWRKGQGSSDTQYF	TGTGCCTGGAGAAAAGGACAGGGGAGTTCAGATACGCAGTATTTT
.	TRBV7-8	.	TRBJ2-5	CASSLEWAGIETQYF	TGTGCCAGCAGCTTAGAATGGGCAGGGATAGAGACCCAGTACTTC
.	TRBV5-1	.	TRBJ1-2	CASSLDETLASTF	TGCGCCAGCAGCTTGGACGAGACTCTAGCCAGCACCTTC
.	TRBV27	TRBD2	TRBJ2-1	CASSLLAGETEQFF	TGTGCCAGCAGTCTACTAGCGGGGGAAACTGAGCAGTTCTTC
.	TRBV4-3	TRBD1	TRBJ1-2	CASSQERTGGDYGYTF	TGCGCCAGCAGCCAAGAGAGGACAGGGGGCGACTATGGCTACACCTTC
.	TRBV19	.	TRBJ1-5	CASSISTGQNQPQHF	TGTGCCAGTAGTATTAGTACAGGGCAGAATCAGCCCCAGCATTTT
.	TRBV25-1	.	TRBJ2-1	CASSDMNEMPGQFF	TGTGCCAGCAGTGATATGAACGAAATGCCCGGGCAGTTCTTC
.	TRBV5-1	TRBD1	TRBJ1-6	CASRDEGQGESSYNSPLHF	TGCGCCAGCAGGGATGAGGGACAGGGGGAAAGCTCCTATAATTCACCCCTCCACTTT
.	TRBV27	.	TRBJ1-6	CASSYGLNSPLHF	TGTGCCAGCAGTTACGGACTCAATTCACCCCTCCACTTT
.	TRBV5-8	TRBD1	TRBJ2-1	CASSPGQPVLREQFF	TGTGCCAGCAGCCCGGGACAGCCCGTACTCCGTGAGCAGTTCTTC